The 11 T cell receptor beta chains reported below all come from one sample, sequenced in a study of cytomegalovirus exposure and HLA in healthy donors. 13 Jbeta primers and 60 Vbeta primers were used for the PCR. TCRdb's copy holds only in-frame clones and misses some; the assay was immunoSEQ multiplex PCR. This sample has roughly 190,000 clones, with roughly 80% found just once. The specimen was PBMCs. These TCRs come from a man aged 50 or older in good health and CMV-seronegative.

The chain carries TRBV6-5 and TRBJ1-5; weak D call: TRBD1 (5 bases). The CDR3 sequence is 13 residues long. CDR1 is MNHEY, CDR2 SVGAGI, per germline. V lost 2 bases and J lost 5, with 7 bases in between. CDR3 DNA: TGTGCCAGCAGTTACGCGGGGCATCAGCCCCAGCATTTT. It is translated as CASSYAGHQPQHF.

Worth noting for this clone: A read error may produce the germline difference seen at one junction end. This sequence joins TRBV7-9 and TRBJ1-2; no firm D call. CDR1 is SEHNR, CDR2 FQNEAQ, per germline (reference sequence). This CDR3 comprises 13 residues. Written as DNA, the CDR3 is TGTTCCAGCAGCTTATTGAGTGGCTATGGCTACACCTTC. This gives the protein CSSSLLSGYGYTF.

The CDR3 here is CASSVSKNTGELFF. The DNA for the CDR3 is TGTGCCAGCAGCGTTTCAAAGAACACCGGGGAGCTGTTTTTT. The chain is built from TRBV9 and TRBJ2-2, with unresolved D. Germline-derived CDR1 and CDR2 are SGDLS and YYNGEE. This CDR3 is built from 14 residues. Trimming removed 2 bases from V and 1 base from J, with 6 bases in between.

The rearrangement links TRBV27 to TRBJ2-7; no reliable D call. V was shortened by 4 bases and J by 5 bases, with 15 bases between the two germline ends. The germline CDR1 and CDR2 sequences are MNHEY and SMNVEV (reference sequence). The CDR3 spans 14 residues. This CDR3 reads CASSSQRRKDEQYF. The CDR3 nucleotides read TGTGCCAGCAGTTCGCAACGGCGGAAGGACGAGCAGTACTTC.

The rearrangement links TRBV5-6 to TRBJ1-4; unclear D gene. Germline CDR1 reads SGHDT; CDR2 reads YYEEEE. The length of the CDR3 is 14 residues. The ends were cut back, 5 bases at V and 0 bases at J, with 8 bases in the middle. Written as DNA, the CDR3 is TGTGCCAGCAGATACGGTACAACTAATGAAAAACTGTTTTTT. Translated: CASRYGTTNEKLFF.

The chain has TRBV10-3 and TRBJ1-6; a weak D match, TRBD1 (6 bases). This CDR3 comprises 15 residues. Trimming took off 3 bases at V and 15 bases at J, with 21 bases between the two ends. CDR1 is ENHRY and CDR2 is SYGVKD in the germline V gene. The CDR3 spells CAISDLGTGLLNLHF. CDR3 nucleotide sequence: TGTGCCATCAGTGATTTGGGAACAGGGCTCCTGAACCTCCACTTT.

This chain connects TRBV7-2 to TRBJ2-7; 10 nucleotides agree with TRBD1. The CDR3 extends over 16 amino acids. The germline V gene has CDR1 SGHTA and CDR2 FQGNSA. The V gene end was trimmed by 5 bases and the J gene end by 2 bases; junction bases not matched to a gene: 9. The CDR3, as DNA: TGTGCCAGCAGCCTCTCCGGGACAGGGGCCGCCTACGAGCAGTACTTC. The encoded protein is CASSLSGTGAAYEQYF. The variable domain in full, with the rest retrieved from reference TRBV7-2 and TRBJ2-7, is GAGVSQSPSNKVTEKGKDVELRCDPISGHTALYWYRQSLGQGLEFLIYFQGNSAPDKSGLPSDRFSAERTGGSVSTLTIQRTQQEDSAVYLCASSLSGTGAAYEQYFGPGTRLTVT.

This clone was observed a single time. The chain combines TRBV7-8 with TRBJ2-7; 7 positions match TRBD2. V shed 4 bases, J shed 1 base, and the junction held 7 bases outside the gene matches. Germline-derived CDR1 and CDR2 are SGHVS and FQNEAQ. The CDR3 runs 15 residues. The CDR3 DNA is TGTGCCAGCAGCTCACCGGGACTATCATCCTACGAGCAGTACTTC. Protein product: CASSSPGLSSYEQYF.

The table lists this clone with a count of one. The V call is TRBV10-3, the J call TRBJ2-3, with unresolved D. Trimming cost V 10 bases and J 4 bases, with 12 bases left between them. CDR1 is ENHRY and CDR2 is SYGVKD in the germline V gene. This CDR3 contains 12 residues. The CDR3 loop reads CATRREADTQYF. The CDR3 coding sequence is TGTGCCACGAGACGAGAGGCAGATACGCAGTATTTT.

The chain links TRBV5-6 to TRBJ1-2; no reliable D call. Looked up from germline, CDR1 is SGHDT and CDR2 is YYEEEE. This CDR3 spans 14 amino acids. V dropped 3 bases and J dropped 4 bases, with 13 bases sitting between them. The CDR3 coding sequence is TGTGCCAGCAGCTCCAGTTGGAGCGCCTATGGCTACACCTTC. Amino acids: CASSSSWSAYGYTF.

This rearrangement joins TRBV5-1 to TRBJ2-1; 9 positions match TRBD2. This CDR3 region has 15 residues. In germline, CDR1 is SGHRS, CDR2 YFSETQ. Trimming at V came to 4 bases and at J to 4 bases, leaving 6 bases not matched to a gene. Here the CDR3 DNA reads TGCGCCAGCAGCGAGCTAGCGGGGCTTTACAATGAGCAGTTCTTC. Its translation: CASSELAGLYNEQFF. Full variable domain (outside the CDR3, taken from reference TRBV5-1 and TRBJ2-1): KAGVTQTPRYLIKTRGQQVTLSCSPISGHRSVSWYQQTPGQGLQFLFEYFSETQRNKGNFPGRFSGRQFSNSRSEMNVSTLELGDSALYLCASSELAGLYNEQFFGPGTRLTVL.